This record covers a single TCR beta chain. The record originates from a study of blood T cells in healthy people across ages. The CDR3 spans 14 residues. The germline gives CDR1 LNHDA, CDR2 SQIVND (reference sequence). Combining a sample-barcoded 5' primer with a J-beta primer mix, a second PCR ran for roughly 7 to 11 cycles. TCRdb reanalysed the 5' RACE reads using MiXCR and keeps one entry per CDR3 protein. Seen here are roughly 800,000 distinct CDR3 sequences, roughly 25% observed once, and the top ten hold more than 7.5%. A further study also used this sample, focusing on T cells of mothers and their children.

This receptor was taken from a boy younger than 18 in good health. The V call is TRBV19, the J call TRBJ2-5, with no clear D. Gene TRBJ2-7 matches the end of the DNA better, so the J call may be wrong. The sample taken for sequencing was blood. The CDR3 region is CASSIGVSVYEQYF. The DNA of the CDR3 is TGTGCCAGTAGTATAGGGGTCAGCGTCTACGAGCAGTACTTC.